This is a list of T cell receptor beta chains from one sample in a study of blood T cells in healthy people across ages. TCRdb reprocessed the 5' RACE reads via MiXCR and lists one record per CDR3 protein. This sample has about 1,600,000 distinct CDR3 sequences, with 42% found just once. Sample: blood. The receptors derive from a woman aged 18-30 years in good health. Both conserved end residues are trimmed from each CDR3.

13,TRBJ2-5,TRBV11-2,ASTLRWGQSETQY
10,TRBJ2-1,TRBV27,ASSSAGTGEF
14,TRBJ2-7,TRBV3-1,ASSQEGGGRNYEQY
13,TRBJ1-4,TRBV4-2,ASSQDGTGGEKLF
12,TRBJ1-4,TRBV28,ASSPPRTNEKLF
13,TRBJ2-5,TRBV14,ASRPTGTSKETQY
14,TRBJ2-2,TRBV5-1,ASSWYGLPNTGELF
6,TRBJ2-6,TRBV18,ASSSKT
11,TRBJ1-2,TRBV20-1,SARDPGNGGYT
13,NA,TRBV11-2,ASSTGLGGFGEQY
11,TRBJ2-4,TRBV28,ASSVSGPGIQY
10,TRBJ2-7,TRBV29-1,SVAGRSYEQY
13,TRBJ2-1,TRBV3-1,ASSQSSAGNNEQF
13,TRBJ2-1,TRBV27,ASSRRTGDYNEQF
16,TRBJ2-6,TRBV7-7,ASSSSEGPNSGANVLT
12,TRBJ2-3,TRBV4-1,ASSQDSGNDRQY
12,TRBJ2-1,TRBV5-6,ASSLERWDNEQF
13,TRBJ2-2,TRBV5-1,ASTRGLRENGELF
13,TRBJ2-3,TRBV20-1,SASNSPAGLDTQY
13,TRBJ2-7,TRBV6-6,ASSYGGTDKYEQY
15,TRBJ2-5,TRBV5-1,ASSLGLAGGMGETQY
16,TRBJ2-5,TRBV3-1,ASSRGLGTSGDQETRY
14,TRBJ2-1,TRBV7-8,ASSLGTSGTYNEQF
12,TRBJ2-3,TRBV6-2/TRBV6-3,ASNAGISTDTQY
13,TRBJ2-5,TRBV2,ASARGGNYQETQY
10,TRBJ2-5,TRBV7-9,ASSLAERDQY
13,TRBJ2-2,TRBV4-1,ASTAGTPYTGELF
15,TRBJ2-5,TRBV4-2,ASSQSTGPGTGGWQY
12,TRBJ1-2,TRBV6-5,ASSYGQVIDGYT
12,TRBJ2-7,TRBV2,ASRISGSGYEQY
12,TRBJ2-3,TRBV18,ASSPMQERDTQY
10,TRBJ1-1,TRBV19,ASSILGTAAF
11,TRBJ2-1,TRBV4-1,ASSQEVGYEQF
12,TRBJ2-5,TRBV18,ASSPPKYYGEQY
13,TRBJ2-2,TRBV3-1,ASSHLAGATGELF
12,TRBJ1-2,TRBV20-1,SAGLLQGARGYT
14,TRBJ2-3,TRBV5-1,ASSPVVAGQGDTQY
14,NA,TRBV6-5,ASSQLGPLNYNEQY
13,TRBJ2-7,TRBV27,ASSVTGTATYEQY
11,TRBJ1-2,TRBV28,ASSRGKGEGYT
14,TRBJ1-2,TRBV7-9,ASSSATLVPNYGYT
10,TRBJ2-1,TRBV11-2,ASSLWGSEQF
12,TRBJ2-5,TRBV28,ASSWVELGKTQY